Judged by abundance, the clone carrying this TCR beta chain is medium-sized. Here immunoSEQ multiplex PCR was the method, and the copy in TCRdb shows in-frame clones only, minus some. The repertoire consists of 39,000 or so clones, with about 92% occurring once and the leading ten covering roughly 10%. Germline V gene data show CDR1 as MRHNA and CDR2 as SNTAGT. The CDR3 consists of 19 residues. J gave up 5 bases and V 2 bases, and 20 bases lay outside the gene matches. These data come from a study of T cell changes during pregnancy in multiple sclerosis. The V call is TRBV6-4, the J call TRBJ2-5; 7 bases line up with TRBD1. This receptor was identified in a female donor with multiple sclerosis, enrolled in a pregnancy study. Material: CD8+ T cells from peripheral blood mononuclear cells, obtained in the first trimester of pregnancy. CDR3 region: CASSDATKLQGMHEETQYF. The CDR3 nucleotides read TGTGCCAGCAGTGACGCGACCAAATTACAGGGGATGCACGAGGAGACCCAGTACTTC.